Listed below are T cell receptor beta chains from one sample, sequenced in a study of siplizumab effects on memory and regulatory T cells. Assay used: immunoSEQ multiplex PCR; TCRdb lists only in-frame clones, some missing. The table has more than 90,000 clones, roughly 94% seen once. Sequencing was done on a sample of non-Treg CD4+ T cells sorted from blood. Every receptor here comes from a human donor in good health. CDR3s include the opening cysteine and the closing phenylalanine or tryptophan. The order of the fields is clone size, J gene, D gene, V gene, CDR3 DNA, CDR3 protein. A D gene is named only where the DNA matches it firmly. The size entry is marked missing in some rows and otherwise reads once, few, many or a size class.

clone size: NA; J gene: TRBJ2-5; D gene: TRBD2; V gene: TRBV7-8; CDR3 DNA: TGTGCCAGCAGCACCAAAACTAGCGGAGGCGAGAAGTGGAAGACCCAGTACTTC; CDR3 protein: CASSTKTSGGEKWKTQYF
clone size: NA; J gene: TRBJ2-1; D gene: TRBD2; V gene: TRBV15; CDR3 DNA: TGTGCCACCAGCGGAAGAATAGCGGGGACGCTCCGGAATGAGCAGTTCTTC; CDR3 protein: CATSGRIAGTLRNEQFF
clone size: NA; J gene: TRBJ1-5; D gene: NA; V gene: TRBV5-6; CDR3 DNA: TGTGCCAGCAGCTCGAGACCGGCAGAGCCCCAGCATTTT; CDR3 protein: CASSSRPAEPQHF
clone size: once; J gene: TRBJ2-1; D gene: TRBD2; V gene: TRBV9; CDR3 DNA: TGTGCCAGCAGCGTAGACCCCTCGTCTAGCGGAAATAATGAGCAGTTCTTC; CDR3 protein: CASSVDPSSSGNNEQFF
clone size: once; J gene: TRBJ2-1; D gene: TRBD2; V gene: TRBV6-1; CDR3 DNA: TGTGCCAGCAGTGAACTAGCGGTCCCCCTAGAGCAGTTCTTC; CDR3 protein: CASSELAVPLEQFF
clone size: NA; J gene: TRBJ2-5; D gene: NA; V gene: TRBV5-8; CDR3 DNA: TGTGCCAGCAGCCTCGGGACCTTCCTTCAAGAGACCCAGTACTTC; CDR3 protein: CASSLGTFLQETQYF
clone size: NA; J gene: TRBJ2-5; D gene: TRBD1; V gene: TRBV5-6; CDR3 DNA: TGTGCCAGCAGAAGGACAGGGGTAGAGACCCAGTACTTC; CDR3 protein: CASRRTGVETQYF
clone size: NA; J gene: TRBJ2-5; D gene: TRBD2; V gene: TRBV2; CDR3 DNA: TGTGCCAGCATCCACACTAGCGGGAAGATAATGGGCGAGACCCAGTACTTC; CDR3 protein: CASIHTSGKIMGETQYF
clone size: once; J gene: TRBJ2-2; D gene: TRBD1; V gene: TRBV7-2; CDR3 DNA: TGTGCCAGCAGCCATGTACCGGGACAGCCCACCGGGGAGCTGTTTTTT; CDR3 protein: CASSHVPGQPTGELFF
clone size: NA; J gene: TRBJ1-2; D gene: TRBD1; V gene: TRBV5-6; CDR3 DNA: TGTGCCAGCAGCTTGGGACAGGGGATGGGCTATGGCTACACCTTC; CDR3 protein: CASSLGQGMGYGYTF
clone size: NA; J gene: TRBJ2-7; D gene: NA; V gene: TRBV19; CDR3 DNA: TGTGCCAGTAAACGGGACTCTGAGCTTTCCTACGAGCAGTACTTC; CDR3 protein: CASKRDSELSYEQYF
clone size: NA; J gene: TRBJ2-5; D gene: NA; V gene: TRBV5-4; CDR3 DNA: TGTGCCAGCAGCTTCTCCGGGACACTGGAGACCCAGTACTTC; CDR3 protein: CASSFSGTLETQYF
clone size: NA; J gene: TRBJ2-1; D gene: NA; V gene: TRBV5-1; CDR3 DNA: TGCGCCAGCAGCCGGCAGGGACCCTACAATGAGCAGTTCTTC; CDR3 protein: CASSRQGPYNEQFF
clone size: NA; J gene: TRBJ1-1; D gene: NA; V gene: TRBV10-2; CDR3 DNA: TGCGCCAGCGGGGTGGGGGACACTGAAGCTTTCTTT; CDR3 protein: CASGVGDTEAFF
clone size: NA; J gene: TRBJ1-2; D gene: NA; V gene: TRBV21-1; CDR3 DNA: TGTGCCAGCGGGGGATCTATGTGCCAGGGTGGCTACACCTTC; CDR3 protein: CASGGSMCQGGYTF
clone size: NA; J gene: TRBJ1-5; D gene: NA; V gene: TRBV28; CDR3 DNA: TGTGCCAGCAGGAAGGTGGGGGGAAACAATCAGCCCCAGCATTTT; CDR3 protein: CASRKVGGNNQPQHF
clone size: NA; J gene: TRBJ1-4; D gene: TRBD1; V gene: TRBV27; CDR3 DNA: TGTGCCAGCCTTAGGACAGGGGAAGAAAAACTGTTTTTT; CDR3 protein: CASLRTGEEKLFF
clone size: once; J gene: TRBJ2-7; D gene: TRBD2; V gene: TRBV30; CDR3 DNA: TGTGCCTGGACGGGAGGGCCGGGTGAGCAGTACTTC; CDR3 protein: CAWTGGPGEQYF